This is a list of T cell receptor beta chains from one sample in a study of OX40 agonist ivuxolimab in advanced cancers. Clones were sequenced by immunoSEQ multiplex PCR, and TCRdb holds only the in-frame ones, with some missing. Here the sample spans roughly 67,000 clones, roughly 86% being singletons. This specimen was CD4+ or CD8+ T cells sorted from blood, taken in a trial of the OX40 agonist ivuxolimab. The source is an adult with an advanced solid tumor such as melanoma, head and neck, liver or kidney cancer. The CDR3 runs from the conserved cysteine through the conserved F or W. D genes are given only for firm matches. The listing skips clone size in some rows; elsewhere it reads once, few, many or a size class.

j_gene | d_gene | abundance | v_gene | CDR3nt | CDR3aa
TRBJ2-2 | NA | few | TRBV29-1 | TGCAGCGTTTTTACCGGGGAGCTGTTTTTT | CSVFTGELFF
TRBJ1-4 | NA | NA | TRBV5-6 | TGTGCCAGCAGCATACCAGGGATAGGAGGTGAAAAACTGTTTTTT | CASSIPGIGGEKLFF
TRBJ1-4 | NA | NA | TRBV4-2 | TGTGCCAGCAGCCAAGGACGGGCGGACTCTAATGAAAAACTGTTTTTT | CASSQGRADSNEKLFF
TRBJ2-1 | TRBD2 | once | TRBV5-1 | TGCGCCAGCAGCCCGAAAAGCGGGGCCACCTACAATGAGCAGTTCTTC | CASSPKSGATYNEQFF
TRBJ2-7 | NA | NA | TRBV9 | TGTGCCAGCAGCGTAGGTCTATCTAACGAGCAGTACTTC | CASSVGLSNEQYF
TRBJ1-5 | NA | NA | TRBV19 | TGTGCCAGTAACCGTGGAGCCCTGGGACAGCCCCAGCATTTT | CASNRGALGQPQHF
TRBJ2-3 | NA | NA | TRBV6-5 | TGTGCCAGCAGGCGGGCGCGGGATACGCAGTATTTT | CASRRARDTQYF
TRBJ1-2 | NA | NA | TRBV18 | TGTGCCAGCTCACCTCGGACAGATAACTATGGCTACACCTTC | CASSPRTDNYGYTF
TRBJ2-3 | NA | NA | TRBV5-4 | TGTGCCAGCACCCCGGGGGCAGGGTCCGACGGCACAGATACGCAGTATTTT | CASTPGAGSDGTDTQYF
TRBJ2-5 | TRBD2 | once | TRBV5-1 | TGCGCCAGCAGCTCTCTGTCTAGCGGGAGTGAGACCCAGTACTTC | CASSSLSSGSETQYF
TRBJ2-5 | TRBD1 | NA | TRBV19 | TGTGCCAGTAGTATAGGCGACAGGGGTCAAGAGACCCAGTACTTC | CASSIGDRGQETQYF
TRBJ2-2 | TRBD2 | NA | TRBV6-1 | TGTGCCAGCAGTGAGCCCGGGAGGGCCGGCGGGGAGCTGTTTTTT | CASSEPGRAGGELFF
TRBJ2-2 | NA | few | TRBV18 | TGTGCCAGCTCACCTACAAGGGCCAACGGGGAGCTGTTTTTT | CASSPTRANGELFF
TRBJ2-1 | NA | NA | TRBV5-1 | TGCGCCAGCAGCTTGGGAGACAGGGAGGGTGAGCAGTTCTTC | CASSLGDREGEQFF
TRBJ2-5 | NA | NA | TRBV2 | TGTGCCAGCACAGAGACATCAGGGGAGACCCAGTACTTC | CASTETSGETQYF
TRBJ2-1 | NA | NA | TRBV10-3 | TGTGCCATCAGTGAATTGGGTGAGCAGTTCTTC | CAISELGEQFF
TRBJ1-1 | NA | NA | TRBV7-2 | TGTGCCAGCAGCTTTGAGATAAACACTGAAGCTTTCTTT | CASSFEINTEAFF
TRBJ2-3 | NA | once | TRBV5-4 | TGTGCCAGCAGCTTGCAGAGGGGCACAGATACGCAGTATTTT | CASSLQRGTDTQYF
TRBJ2-7 | TRBD2 | NA | TRBV6-5 | TGTGCCAGCAGACCTCTAGCGGGATTGAATGACGAGCAGTACTTC | CASRPLAGLNDEQYF
TRBJ1-1 | TRBD1 | once | TRBV7-2 | TGTGCCAGCAGCTTAGATAGGGGGCCCACTGAAGCTTTCTTT | CASSLDRGPTEAFF
TRBJ1-2 | TRBD1 | NA | TRBV28 | TGTGCCAGCAGTGCAGGGACAGCTCGGAACTATGGCTACACCTTC | CASSAGTARNYGYTF
TRBJ1-1 | NA | NA | TRBV6-1 | TGTGCCAGCAGACCGGTGGGACGAGGCACTGAAGCTTTCTTT | CASRPVGRGTEAFF
TRBJ2-2 | TRBD2 | NA | TRBV6-1 | TGTGCCAGCAAGAGGACTAGCGGGAGTGGTGGGGAGCTGTTTTTT | CASKRTSGSGGELFF
TRBJ2-7 | NA | NA | TRBV4-1 | TGCGCCAGCAGCCCTTTCGGCCTCTCCTACGAGCAGTACTTC | CASSPFGLSYEQYF
TRBJ1-5 | NA | NA | TRBV28 | TGTGCCAGCACCCTAAGGACAACCCGGACGGATCAGCCCCAGCATTTT | CASTLRTTRTDQPQHF
TRBJ2-3 | NA | few | TRBV19 | TGTGCCAGTAGTGTACGGGTCGCAGATACGCAGTATTTT | CASSVRVADTQYF
TRBJ2-2 | NA | NA | TRBV6-1 | TGTGCCAGCAGTGAAGTCGAGGGCCGGACCGGGGAGCTGTTTTTT | CASSEVEGRTGELFF
TRBJ2-5 | NA | NA | TRBV7-9 | TGTGCCAGCAGCTTAGGTACAGGAAAAGAGACCCAGTACTTC | CASSLGTGKETQYF
TRBJ2-1 | TRBD2 | once | TRBV5-6 | TGTGCCAGCAGCTTTTACGTAGCGGGATTGACGAAGTCCTACAATGAGCAGTTCTTC | CASSFYVAGLTKSYNEQFF
TRBJ2-3 | TRBD1 | NA | TRBV5-6 | TGTGCCAGCAGCCCAGGACAGGGGGGCACAGATACGCAGTATTTT | CASSPGQGGTDTQYF
TRBJ2-7 | NA | once | TRBV18 | TGTGCCAGCTCACTCCTGGGGGCAGCCTTGGGGAACGAGCAGTACTTC | CASSLLGAALGNEQYF
TRBJ2-3 | NA | NA | TRBV5-1 | TGCGCCAGCAGCTTAGCCGGGGGAGATACGCAGTATTTT | CASSLAGGDTQYF
TRBJ2-3 | NA | NA | TRBV30 | TGTGCCTGGAGTTCGGGACTCGGGACAGATACGCAGTATTTT | CAWSSGLGTDTQYF
TRBJ1-1 | NA | few | TRBV5-1 | TGCGCCAGCAGCGACCCGGGGAACACTGAAGCTTTCTTT | CASSDPGNTEAFF
TRBJ1-1 | TRBD1 | once | TRBV6-4 | TGTGCCAGCAAACCTACAGGGGGAGACACTGAAGCTTTCTTT | CASKPTGGDTEAFF
TRBJ2-1 | NA | NA | TRBV21-1 | TGTGCCAGCAGCAAAAGGACTAGAATCAATGAGCAGTTCTTC | CASSKRTRINEQFF
TRBJ1-2 | TRBD1 | NA | TRBV7-2 | TGTGCCAGCAGCTTCTATACAGGGGGCTATGGCTACACCTTC | CASSFYTGGYGYTF
TRBJ2-2 | NA | NA | TRBV6-1 | TGTGCCAGCAGTGCCGTCTCCTTGGGAAAAGACGGGGAGCTGTTTTTT | CASSAVSLGKDGELFF
TRBJ2-2 | TRBD2 | once | TRBV9 | TGTGCCAGCAGCATACTAGCGGGGGGGAACACCGGGGAGCTGTTTTTT | CASSILAGGNTGELFF
TRBJ2-5 | NA | NA | TRBV5-5 | TGTGCCAGCAGCTTGGGGGCGGCCGCATTCCAAGAGACCCAGTACTTC | CASSLGAAAFQETQYF
TRBJ1-1 | TRBD1 | NA | TRBV9 | TGTGCCAGCAGCGTGTTGACAGGGGGTGCCACTGAAGCTTTCTTT | CASSVLTGGATEAFF
TRBJ1-2 | NA | NA | TRBV4-2 | TGTGCCAGCAGCCAAGGGCAGAAAACCTATGGCTACACCTTC | CASSQGQKTYGYTF
TRBJ2-4 | TRBD1 | NA | TRBV13 | TGTGCCAGAAGGGGACAGAAAAACATTCAGTACTTC | CARRGQKNIQYF
TRBJ2-1 | NA | NA | TRBV7-8 | TGTGCCAGCAGCTTATATCCGACCGGGACTTCGTCCCACAATGAGCAGTTCTTC | CASSLYPTGTSSHNEQFF
TRBJ1-1 | NA | NA | TRBV7-2 | TGTGCCAGCAGCTTCTGGGGGGAAGCTTTCTTT | CASSFWGEAFF
TRBJ2-1 | TRBD2 | NA | TRBV7-9 | TGTGCCAGCAGCTTTAGCGGGAAGCAGTTCTTC | CASSFSGKQFF
TRBJ2-1 | NA | NA | TRBV6-7 | TGTGCCAGCAGTTACCCTTTTGAGGAGTTCTTC | CASSYPFEEFF
TRBJ2-3 | NA | NA | TRBV28 | TGTGCCAGCAGTTCCTTTGCTCGGCACACAGATACGCAGTATTTT | CASSSFARHTDTQYF
TRBJ2-2 | NA | NA | TRBV4-3 | TGCGCCAGCAGCCGCCTCACCGGGGAGCTGTTTTTT | CASSRLTGELFF
TRBJ2-5 | TRBD1 | NA | TRBV29-1 | TGCAGCGTTACCCCGGGACAGGGGAATCAAGAGACCCAGTACTTC | CSVTPGQGNQETQYF
TRBJ1-2 | TRBD1 | NA | TRBV19 | TGTGCCAGTAGTCTCTCCGGGACAGGCTACTCCACCTTC | CASSLSGTGYSTF
TRBJ2-1 | TRBD1 | few | TRBV13 | TGTGCCAGCAGCCCGGGACAGGTTAACGATGAGCAGTTCTTC | CASSPGQVNDEQFF